Sequencing of this T cell receptor (beta chain) was carried out in a study of shared clonotypes between healthy human individuals. The CDR3 has 12 residues. Germline V lookup: CDR1 MGHRA, CDR2 YSYEKL. V lost 1 base to trimming and J lost 7 bases, with 5 bases between them. Data came from immunoSEQ multiplex PCR; TCRdb stores just in-frame clones and leaves some out. The sample consists of about 2 million clones, 85% to 95% of them appearing once. This clone showed up just once. This sample includes further DNA sequences coding for the same CDR3. This TCR was sampled from a man younger than 30 in good health. The chain employs TRBV4-1 and TRBJ2-1; D is ambiguous. The sequencing sample was made of naive CD4+ T cells sorted from blood. Subset indicated: CD45RA+ positively selected. This CDR3 is CASSQVTNEQFF. The CDR3 nucleotides are TGCGCCAGCAGCCAAGTTACTAATGAGCAGTTCTTC.